What follows are 21 T cell receptor beta chains derived from one specimen sequenced in a study of T cell responses to AZD1222 COVID-19 vaccine. TCRdb's table, derived via immunoSEQ multiplex PCR, lists solely in-frame clones and lacks some. The profile shows over 130,000 clones, about 89% of them singletons. The source material was peripheral blood, sampled 28 days after the second dose of the MenACWY control vaccine. All receptors come from an adult who received the MenACWY meningococcal vaccine as a control.

The V and J genes are TRBV3-1 (or the pseudogene TRBV3-2) and TRBJ2-5; the match to TRBD2 covers 10 bases. CDR1 is LGHDT, CDR2 YNNKEL, per germline (reference sequence). The CDR3 extends over 18 amino acids. Unmatched junction bases numbered 12, after V lost 4 bases and J lost 1 base. The CDR3 is CASSRMVGRTSGQETQYF. The CDR3 DNA reads TGTGCCAGCAGCCGAATGGTAGGCCGGACTAGCGGCCAAGAGACCCAGTACTTC.

V gene TRBV2 combines with J gene TRBJ2-3; D possibly corresponds to TRBD2 (7 bases). Germline CDR1 reads SNHLY; CDR2 reads FYNNEI. The CDR3 length is 16 residues. Between the trimmed V and J ends, which lost 11 bases and 2 bases, there was a span of 23 bases. The CDR3 is CARGGPERPSTDTQYF. The DNA for the CDR3 is TGTGCCCGCGGGGGCCCAGAAAGACCATCCACAGATACGCAGTATTTT.

This chain links TRBV3-1 (or the pseudogene TRBV3-2) with TRBJ2-4; 10 bases align to TRBD1. J gave up 8 bases and V 1 base, and 2 bases lay outside the gene matches. Germline-derived CDR1 and CDR2 are LGHDT and YNNKEL (reference sequence). CDR3 length equals 14 residues. The chain's CDR3 is CASSQGDRGYIQYF. In DNA, the CDR3 is TGTGCCAGCAGCCAAGGGGACAGGGGATACATTCAGTACTTC.

The chain is built from TRBV7-6 and TRBJ2-1; D possibly corresponds to TRBD2 (5 bases). Germline V CDR1 and CDR2: SGHVS, FNYEAQ. There are 16 residues in the CDR3. The ends were cut back, 1 base at V and 0 bases at J, with 10 bases in the middle. The CDR3 region has the DNA TGTGCCAGCAGCTTAGAACGGGAAAGCTCCTACAATGAGCAGTTCTTC. It codes for CASSLERESSYNEQFF. The full variable domain, rest sourced from reference TRBV7-6 and TRBJ2-1, is GAGVSQSPRYKVTKRGQDVALRCDPISGHVSLYWYRQALGQGPEFLTYFNYEAQQDKSGLPNDRFSAERPEGSISTLTIQRTEQRDSAMYRCASSLERESSYNEQFFGPGTRLTVL.

V is TRBV19 and J is TRBJ2-3; TRBD2 matches 7 bases. Trimming took 7 bases from V and 8 from J; bases not matched to a gene: 18. The germline CDR1 and CDR2 sequences are LNHDA and SQIVND (reference sequence). The CDR3 has 16 amino acids. This CDR3 is CASNPTLPGLTGTQYF. CDR3 DNA: TGTGCCAGTAATCCCACACTCCCGGGACTAACCGGTACGCAGTATTTT.

J is TRBJ2-7 and V is TRBV19, with TRBD1 as a possible D gene (5 bases). The germline V and J ends were trimmed by 3 bases and 8 bases, with 11 bases remaining between them. The CDR3 loop spans 12 amino acids. Per the germline V gene, CDR1 is LNHDA and CDR2 is SQIVND (reference sequence). The chain's CDR3 is CASSIAGQKQYF. DNA of the CDR3: TGTGCCAGTAGTATTGCCGGACAAAAGCAGTACTTC.

The rearrangement links TRBV7-8 to TRBJ1-5; unclear D gene. Trimming took 4 bases from V and 2 from J, leaving 12 bases between them. The length of the CDR3 is 15 residues. Germline CDR1 and CDR2: SGHVS and FQNEAQ. DNA of the CDR3: TGTGCCAGCAGCTGGCAGTCGACCGGCAATCAGCCCCAGCATTTT. It specifies CASSWQSTGNQPQHF.

This clone was seen only once. J is TRBJ2-7 and V is TRBV2; 8 bases are a match to TRBD1. Per germline, CDR1 SNHLY and CDR2 FYNNEI. V lost 4 bases and J lost 5; bases outside the gene matches: 7. This CDR3 contains 14 residues. The CDR3: CASSVDRVRNEQYF. The CDR3 region has the DNA TGTGCCAGCAGTGTGGACAGGGTTAGGAACGAGCAGTACTTC.

The chain employs TRBV7-2 and TRBJ1-1; D not resolved. CDR3 length: 15 residues. The ends were cut back, 1 base at V and 1 base at J, with 10 bases in the middle. CDR1 is SGHTA, CDR2 FQGNSA, per germline. For the CDR3, the DNA is TGTGCCAGCAGCTTAGTTCGGGCCAGGAACACTGAAGCTTTCTTT. Its protein product is CASSLVRARNTEAFF. The full variable domain, its missing parts supplied by reference TRBV7-2 and TRBJ1-1, is GAGVSQSPSNKVTEKGKDVELRCDPISGHTALYWYRQSLGQGLEFLIYFQGNSAPDKSGLPSDRFSAERTGGSVSTLTIQRTQQEDSAVYLCASSLVRARNTEAFFGQGTRLTVV.

CDR3 loop: CASTPGQGAYNEQFF. The CDR3 region has the DNA TGTGCCAGCACCCCGGGACAGGGGGCCTACAATGAGCAGTTCTTC. The V gene is TRBV3-1 (or the pseudogene TRBV3-2), the J gene TRBJ2-1; TRBD1 aligns across 11 bases. J lost 2 bases, V lost 7 bases, and 4 bases had no gene match. The CDR3 is made up of 15 amino acids. The germline V gene has CDR1 LGHDT and CDR2 YNNKEL (reference sequence).

The chain uses TRBV5-1 and TRBJ2-7; 12 nucleotides match TRBD1. The CDR3 is 15 amino acids. CDR1 and CDR2 from the germline V gene are SGHRS and YFSETQ. V lost 4 bases, J lost 5 bases, and 7 bases stayed unmatched. CDR3 DNA: TGCGCCAGCAGCCGGGGAGGGACAGGGGGCGACGAGCAGTACTTC. Its translation is CASSRGGTGGDEQYF.

The chain recombines TRBV15 with TRBJ2-3; D might be TRBD1 (5 bases). This CDR3 spans 14 amino acids. Germline V CDR1 and CDR2: LNHNV, YYDKDF (reference sequence). V was cut by 5 bases and J by 2 bases, with 11 bases left in between. CDR3 sequence: CATSGYRITDTQYF. DNA for the CDR3: TGTGCCACCAGCGGTTACAGGATCACAGATACGCAGTATTTT. Supplemented by reference TRBV15 and TRBJ2-3, the full variable domain reads DAMVIQNPRYQVTQFGKPVTLSCSQTLNHNVMYWYQQKSSQAPKLLFHYYDKDFNNEADTPDNFQSRRPNTSFCFLDIRSPGLGDTAMYLCATSGYRITDTQYFGPGTRLTVL.

V is TRBV7-2 and J is TRBJ2-7, with 10 bases identical to TRBD2. CDR1 is SGHTA, CDR2 FQGNSA, per germline. The V gene end was trimmed by 3 bases and the J gene end by 0 bases; junction bases not matched to a gene: 2. The CDR3 is made up of 15 amino acids. The CDR3 coding sequence is TGTGCCAGCAGCTTGCGGACTAGCGGCTCCTACGAGCAGTACTTC. Translating gives CASSLRTSGSYEQYF.

The rearrangement joins TRBV5-1 to TRBJ2-2; weak D call: TRBD2 (6 bases). This CDR3 comprises 15 residues. CDR1 is SGHRS and CDR2 is YFSETQ in the germline V gene. The V and J ends lost 1 base and 5 bases respectively, with 12 bases between them. The DNA of the CDR3 is TGCGCCAGCAGCTTGTACGGGGGAATTACCGGGGAGCTGTTTTTT. It encodes CASSLYGGITGELFF.

The chain employs TRBV18 and TRBJ1-1; 10 bases align to TRBD1. The germline V gene has CDR1 KGHSH and CDR2 LQKENI. The CDR3 is made up of 16 amino acids. V lost 3 bases and J lost 5; bases outside the gene matches: 9. The CDR3 DNA reads TGTGCCAGCTCACCCGTTCCCGGGACAGGGGTTACTGAAGCTTTCTTT. It is translated as CASSPVPGTGVTEAFF.

The DNA of the CDR3 is TGTGCCAGTACTTTCTCGCCAACGGGGGTTTCCACTGAAGCTTTCTTT. Translating gives CASTFSPTGVSTEAFF. The chain couples TRBV2 to TRBJ1-1; D is possibly TRBD1 (5 bases). Germline CDR1 and CDR2: SNHLY and FYNNEI. The CDR3 has 16 residues. Trimming stripped 9 bases from V and 4 bases from J, with 24 bases between.

For the CDR3, the DNA is TGTGCCAGTAGTATTGGGCAGGGGGTAGAAGCTTTCTTT. This codes for CASSIGQGVEAFF. The gene calls are TRBV19 and TRBJ1-1; 7 nucleotides line up with TRBD1. The CDR3 is 13 amino acids. In germline, CDR1 is LNHDA, CDR2 SQIVND (reference sequence). V was clipped by 3 bases and J by 8 bases; unmatched bases: 6. Together with reference TRBV19 and TRBJ1-1, the CDR3 gives the full variable domain: DGGITQSPKYLFRKEGQNVTLSCEQNLNHDAMYWYRQDPGQGLRLIYYSQIVNDFQKGDIAEGYSVSREKKESFPLTVTSAQKNPTAFYLCASSIGQGVEAFFGQGTRLTVV.

The V call is TRBV11-3, the J call TRBJ2-7; TRBD1 matches 9 bases. Per the germline V gene, CDR1 is SGHNT and CDR2 is YENEEA. CDR3 length: 13 residues. J was trimmed by 10 bases and V by 3 bases; bases with no gene match: 7. CDR3 bases: TGTGCCAGCAGCTTGATGGGACAGGGAAATCAGTACTTC. Translating gives CASSLMGQGNQYF.

The chain uses TRBV6-5 and TRBJ2-2; maybe TRBD2 (5 bases). CDR1 is MNHEY and CDR2 is SVGAGI in the germline V gene. Trimming removed 4 bases at V and 3 bases at J, with 9 bases between. This CDR3 has 14 amino acids. CDR3 nucleotides: TGTGCCAGCAGTTCCGGGGTTTACACCGGGGAGCTGTTTTTT. Translated, it gives CASSSGVYTGELFF.

The J gene is TRBJ2-3, the V gene TRBV5-8, with D perhaps given as TRBD1 or TRBD2 (5 bases each). The germline gives CDR1 SGHTS, CDR2 YDEGEE. V was pared by 7 bases and J by 2 bases, with 17 bases between. CDR3 length: 15 amino acids. The CDR3 DNA reads as TGTGCCAGCCGACCAGGGAGTGGGGCCACAGATACGCAGTATTTT. It codes for CASRPGSGATDTQYF. Variable domain in full (rest from reference TRBV5-8 and TRBJ2-3): EAGVTQSPTHLIKTRGQQATLRCSPISGHTSVYWYQQALGLGLQFLLWYDEGEERNRGNFPPRFSGRQFPNYSSELNVNALELEDSALYLCASRPGSGATDTQYFGPGTRLTVL.

V is TRBV27 and J is TRBJ1-1; maybe TRBD1 (5 bases). Germline V lookup: CDR1 MNHEY, CDR2 SMNVEV (reference sequence). Trimming left V 10 bases short and J 0 bases short, with 9 bases between. The CDR3 runs 12 residues. CDR3: CATKGVNTEAFF. The DNA of the CDR3 is TGTGCCACAAAAGGGGTGAACACTGAAGCTTTCTTT.